This TCR beta chain was sequenced in a study of T-cell reconstitution after alpha-beta-depleted transplantation in children. Whole-study results and caveats: T cells produced anew were the main source of T-cell counts and diversity one year after transplant. There were reportedly several hundred expanded graft clones from which alpha-beta T cells came about two months after transplant. Certain patients had high TCRbeta diversity at day 60, and it came from recipient T cells and thymic progenitors that survived.

The germline V gene encodes CDR1 SGHTA and CDR2 FQGNSA. The CDR3 loop spans 14 amino acids. Germline trimming cut 1 base from V and 6 bases from J; bases unmatched to any gene: 2. A remark on this clonotype: Its antigen is still unknown.

Using unique molecular identifiers, the investigators prepared the TCRbeta library. TCRdb reprocessed the PCR reads via MiXCR and lists one record per CDR3 protein. The sample has approximately 130,000 distinct CDR3 sequences, more than 9.5% seen once; the top ten hold less than 25%. This specimen was PBMCs, mostly from graft donor cells, taken 180 days after TCRalphabeta/CD19-depleted stem cell transplant. The chain links TRBV7-2 to TRBJ2-2; 7 nucleotides match TRBD2. The TCR sequence derives from a girl under two years old who had a stem cell transplant for combined immunodeficiency, so the T cells may come from the graft donor. CDR3 sequence: CASSLGTSPGELFF. CDR3 nucleotide sequence: TGTGCCAGCAGCTTAGGGACTAGTCCCGGGGAGCTGTTTTTT.